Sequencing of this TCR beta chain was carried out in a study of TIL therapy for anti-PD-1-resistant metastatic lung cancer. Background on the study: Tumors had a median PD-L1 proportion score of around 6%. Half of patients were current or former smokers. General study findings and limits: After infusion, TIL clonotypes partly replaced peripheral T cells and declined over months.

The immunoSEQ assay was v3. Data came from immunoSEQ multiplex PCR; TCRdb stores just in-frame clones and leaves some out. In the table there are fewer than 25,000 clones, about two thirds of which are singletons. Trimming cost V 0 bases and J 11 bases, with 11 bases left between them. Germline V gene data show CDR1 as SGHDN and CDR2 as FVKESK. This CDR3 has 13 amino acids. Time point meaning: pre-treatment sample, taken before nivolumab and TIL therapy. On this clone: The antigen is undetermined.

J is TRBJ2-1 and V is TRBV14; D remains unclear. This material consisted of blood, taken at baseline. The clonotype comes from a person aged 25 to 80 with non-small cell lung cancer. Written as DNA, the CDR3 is TGTGCCAGCAGCCAAGAAGTTAGGGCTCAGCAGTTCTTC. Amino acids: CASSQEVRAQQFF.